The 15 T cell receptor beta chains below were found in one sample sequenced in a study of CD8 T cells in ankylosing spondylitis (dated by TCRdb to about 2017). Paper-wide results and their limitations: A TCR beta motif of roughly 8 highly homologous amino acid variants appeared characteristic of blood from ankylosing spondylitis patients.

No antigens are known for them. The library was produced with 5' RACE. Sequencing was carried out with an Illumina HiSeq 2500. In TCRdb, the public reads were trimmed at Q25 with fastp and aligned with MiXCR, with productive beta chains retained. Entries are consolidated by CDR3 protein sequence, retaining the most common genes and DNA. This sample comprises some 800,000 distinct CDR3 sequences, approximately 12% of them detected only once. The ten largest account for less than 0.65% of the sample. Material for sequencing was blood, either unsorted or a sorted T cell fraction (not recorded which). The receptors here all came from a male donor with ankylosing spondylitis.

In DNA, the CDR3 is TGCAGTGCTAGAGATCTGGGACAGCCCTACGAGCAGTACTTC. Encoded protein: CSARDLGQPYEQYF. The J gene is TRBJ2-7, the V gene TRBV20-1; 7 bases are a match to TRBD1. Losses at the gene ends were 0 bases for V and 2 bases for J; bases not matched to a gene: 4. The CDR3 consists of 14 residues. Germline CDR1 and CDR2: DFQATT and SNEGSKA (reference sequence).

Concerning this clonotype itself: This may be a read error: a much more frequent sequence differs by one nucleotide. The CDR3 protein is CSVGLRQDYGYTF. CDR3 bases: TGCAGCGTTGGCCTGAGACAGGACTATGGCTACACCTTC. This chain uses TRBV29-1 with TRBJ1-2; tentative D call: TRBD1 (6 bases). CDR1 is SQVTM, CDR2 ANQGSEA, per germline. The CDR3 consists of 13 residues. Trimming removed 4 bases at V and 3 bases at J, with 12 bases between.

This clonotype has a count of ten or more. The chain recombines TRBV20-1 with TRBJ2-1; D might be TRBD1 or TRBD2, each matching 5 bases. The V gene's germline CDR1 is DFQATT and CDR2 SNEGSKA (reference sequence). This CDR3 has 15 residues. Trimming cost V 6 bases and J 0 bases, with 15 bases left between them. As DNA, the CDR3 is TGCAGTGCCGGGGCGTGGCAAGGCTCCTACAATGAGCAGTTCTTC. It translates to CSAGAWQGSYNEQFF.

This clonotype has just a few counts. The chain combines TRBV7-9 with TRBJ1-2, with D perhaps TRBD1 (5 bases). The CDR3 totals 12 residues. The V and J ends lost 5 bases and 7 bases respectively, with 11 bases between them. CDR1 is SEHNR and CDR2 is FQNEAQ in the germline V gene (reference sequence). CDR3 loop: CASSAGGTGYTF. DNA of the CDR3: TGTGCCAGCAGCGCGGGGGGGACTGGCTACACCTTC.

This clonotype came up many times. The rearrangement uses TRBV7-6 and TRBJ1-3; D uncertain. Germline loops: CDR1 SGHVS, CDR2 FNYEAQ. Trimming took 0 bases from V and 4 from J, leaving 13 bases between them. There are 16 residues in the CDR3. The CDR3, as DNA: TGTGCCAGCAGCTTAGCGGAACCCAGGCCGGGAAACACCATATATTTT. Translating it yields CASSLAEPRPGNTIYF.

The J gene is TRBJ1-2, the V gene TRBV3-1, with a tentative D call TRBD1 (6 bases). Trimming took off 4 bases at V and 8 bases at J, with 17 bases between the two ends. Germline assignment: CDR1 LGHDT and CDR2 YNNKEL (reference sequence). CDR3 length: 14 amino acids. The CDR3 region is CASSLDPQGFGYTF. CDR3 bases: TGTGCCAGCAGCCTAGATCCGCAGGGGTTCGGCTACACCTTC.

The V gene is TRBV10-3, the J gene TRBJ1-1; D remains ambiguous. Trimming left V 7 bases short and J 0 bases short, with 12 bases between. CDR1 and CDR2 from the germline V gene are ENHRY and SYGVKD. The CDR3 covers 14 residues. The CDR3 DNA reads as TGTGCCATCATGTCAGGACGGATGAACACTGAAGCTTTCTTT. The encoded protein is CAIMSGRMNTEAFF.

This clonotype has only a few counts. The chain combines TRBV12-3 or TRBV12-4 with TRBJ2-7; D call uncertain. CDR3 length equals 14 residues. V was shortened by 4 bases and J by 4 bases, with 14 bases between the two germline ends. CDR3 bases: TGTGCCAGCAGTTCCAGCATACTCCAATACGAGCAGTACTTC. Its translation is CASSSSILQYEQYF.

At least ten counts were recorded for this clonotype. For the CDR3, the DNA is TGTGCCAGCAGTTTCGTCAGGGTCGAGCAGTACTTC. Its translation: CASSFVRVEQYF. The V gene is TRBV12-3 or TRBV12-4, the J gene TRBJ2-7; D is perhaps TRBD1 (5 bases). This CDR3 has 12 amino acids. The V end lost 3 bases, the J end lost 6 bases, and 9 bases lay between the germline ends.

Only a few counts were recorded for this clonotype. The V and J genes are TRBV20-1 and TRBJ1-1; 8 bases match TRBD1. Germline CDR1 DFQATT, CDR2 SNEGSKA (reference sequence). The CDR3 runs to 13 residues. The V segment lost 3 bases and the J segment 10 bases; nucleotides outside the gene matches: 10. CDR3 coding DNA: TGCAGTGCTAGGGACCAGGGGGCAAGTCGAGCTTTCTTT. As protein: CSARDQGASRAFF.

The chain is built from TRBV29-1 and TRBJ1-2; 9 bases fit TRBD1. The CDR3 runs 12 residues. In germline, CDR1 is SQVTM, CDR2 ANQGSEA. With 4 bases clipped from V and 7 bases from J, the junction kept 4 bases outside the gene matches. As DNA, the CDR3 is TGCAGCGTTGCACAGGGGGCGGTTGGCTACACCTTC. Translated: CSVAQGAVGYTF.

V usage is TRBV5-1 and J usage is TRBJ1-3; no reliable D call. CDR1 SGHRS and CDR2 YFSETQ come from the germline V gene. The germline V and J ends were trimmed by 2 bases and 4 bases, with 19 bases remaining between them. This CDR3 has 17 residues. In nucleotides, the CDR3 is TGCGCCAGCAGCTTTGCGGGGTGGAGTGCGGGAGGAAACACCATATATTTT. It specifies CASSFAGWSAGGNTIYF.

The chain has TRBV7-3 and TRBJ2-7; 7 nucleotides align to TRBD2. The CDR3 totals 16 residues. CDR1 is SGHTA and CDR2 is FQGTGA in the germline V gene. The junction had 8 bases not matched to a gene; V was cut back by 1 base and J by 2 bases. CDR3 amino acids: CASSLNGGVGTYEQYF. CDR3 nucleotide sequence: TGTGCCAGCAGCTTAAATGGGGGGGTAGGAACCTACGAGCAGTACTTC.

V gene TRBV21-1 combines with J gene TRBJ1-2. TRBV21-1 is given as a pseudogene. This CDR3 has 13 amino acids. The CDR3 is CASSKSSGYGYTF. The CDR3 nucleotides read TGTGCCAGCAGCAAGAGCAGCGGCTATGGCTACACCTTC.

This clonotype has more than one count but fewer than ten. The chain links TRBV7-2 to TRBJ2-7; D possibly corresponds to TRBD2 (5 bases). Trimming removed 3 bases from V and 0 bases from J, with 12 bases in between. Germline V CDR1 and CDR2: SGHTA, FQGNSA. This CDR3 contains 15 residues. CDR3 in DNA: TGTGCCAGCAGCTTGCATGGCGGGTACTCCTACGAGCAGTACTTC. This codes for CASSLHGGYSYEQYF.